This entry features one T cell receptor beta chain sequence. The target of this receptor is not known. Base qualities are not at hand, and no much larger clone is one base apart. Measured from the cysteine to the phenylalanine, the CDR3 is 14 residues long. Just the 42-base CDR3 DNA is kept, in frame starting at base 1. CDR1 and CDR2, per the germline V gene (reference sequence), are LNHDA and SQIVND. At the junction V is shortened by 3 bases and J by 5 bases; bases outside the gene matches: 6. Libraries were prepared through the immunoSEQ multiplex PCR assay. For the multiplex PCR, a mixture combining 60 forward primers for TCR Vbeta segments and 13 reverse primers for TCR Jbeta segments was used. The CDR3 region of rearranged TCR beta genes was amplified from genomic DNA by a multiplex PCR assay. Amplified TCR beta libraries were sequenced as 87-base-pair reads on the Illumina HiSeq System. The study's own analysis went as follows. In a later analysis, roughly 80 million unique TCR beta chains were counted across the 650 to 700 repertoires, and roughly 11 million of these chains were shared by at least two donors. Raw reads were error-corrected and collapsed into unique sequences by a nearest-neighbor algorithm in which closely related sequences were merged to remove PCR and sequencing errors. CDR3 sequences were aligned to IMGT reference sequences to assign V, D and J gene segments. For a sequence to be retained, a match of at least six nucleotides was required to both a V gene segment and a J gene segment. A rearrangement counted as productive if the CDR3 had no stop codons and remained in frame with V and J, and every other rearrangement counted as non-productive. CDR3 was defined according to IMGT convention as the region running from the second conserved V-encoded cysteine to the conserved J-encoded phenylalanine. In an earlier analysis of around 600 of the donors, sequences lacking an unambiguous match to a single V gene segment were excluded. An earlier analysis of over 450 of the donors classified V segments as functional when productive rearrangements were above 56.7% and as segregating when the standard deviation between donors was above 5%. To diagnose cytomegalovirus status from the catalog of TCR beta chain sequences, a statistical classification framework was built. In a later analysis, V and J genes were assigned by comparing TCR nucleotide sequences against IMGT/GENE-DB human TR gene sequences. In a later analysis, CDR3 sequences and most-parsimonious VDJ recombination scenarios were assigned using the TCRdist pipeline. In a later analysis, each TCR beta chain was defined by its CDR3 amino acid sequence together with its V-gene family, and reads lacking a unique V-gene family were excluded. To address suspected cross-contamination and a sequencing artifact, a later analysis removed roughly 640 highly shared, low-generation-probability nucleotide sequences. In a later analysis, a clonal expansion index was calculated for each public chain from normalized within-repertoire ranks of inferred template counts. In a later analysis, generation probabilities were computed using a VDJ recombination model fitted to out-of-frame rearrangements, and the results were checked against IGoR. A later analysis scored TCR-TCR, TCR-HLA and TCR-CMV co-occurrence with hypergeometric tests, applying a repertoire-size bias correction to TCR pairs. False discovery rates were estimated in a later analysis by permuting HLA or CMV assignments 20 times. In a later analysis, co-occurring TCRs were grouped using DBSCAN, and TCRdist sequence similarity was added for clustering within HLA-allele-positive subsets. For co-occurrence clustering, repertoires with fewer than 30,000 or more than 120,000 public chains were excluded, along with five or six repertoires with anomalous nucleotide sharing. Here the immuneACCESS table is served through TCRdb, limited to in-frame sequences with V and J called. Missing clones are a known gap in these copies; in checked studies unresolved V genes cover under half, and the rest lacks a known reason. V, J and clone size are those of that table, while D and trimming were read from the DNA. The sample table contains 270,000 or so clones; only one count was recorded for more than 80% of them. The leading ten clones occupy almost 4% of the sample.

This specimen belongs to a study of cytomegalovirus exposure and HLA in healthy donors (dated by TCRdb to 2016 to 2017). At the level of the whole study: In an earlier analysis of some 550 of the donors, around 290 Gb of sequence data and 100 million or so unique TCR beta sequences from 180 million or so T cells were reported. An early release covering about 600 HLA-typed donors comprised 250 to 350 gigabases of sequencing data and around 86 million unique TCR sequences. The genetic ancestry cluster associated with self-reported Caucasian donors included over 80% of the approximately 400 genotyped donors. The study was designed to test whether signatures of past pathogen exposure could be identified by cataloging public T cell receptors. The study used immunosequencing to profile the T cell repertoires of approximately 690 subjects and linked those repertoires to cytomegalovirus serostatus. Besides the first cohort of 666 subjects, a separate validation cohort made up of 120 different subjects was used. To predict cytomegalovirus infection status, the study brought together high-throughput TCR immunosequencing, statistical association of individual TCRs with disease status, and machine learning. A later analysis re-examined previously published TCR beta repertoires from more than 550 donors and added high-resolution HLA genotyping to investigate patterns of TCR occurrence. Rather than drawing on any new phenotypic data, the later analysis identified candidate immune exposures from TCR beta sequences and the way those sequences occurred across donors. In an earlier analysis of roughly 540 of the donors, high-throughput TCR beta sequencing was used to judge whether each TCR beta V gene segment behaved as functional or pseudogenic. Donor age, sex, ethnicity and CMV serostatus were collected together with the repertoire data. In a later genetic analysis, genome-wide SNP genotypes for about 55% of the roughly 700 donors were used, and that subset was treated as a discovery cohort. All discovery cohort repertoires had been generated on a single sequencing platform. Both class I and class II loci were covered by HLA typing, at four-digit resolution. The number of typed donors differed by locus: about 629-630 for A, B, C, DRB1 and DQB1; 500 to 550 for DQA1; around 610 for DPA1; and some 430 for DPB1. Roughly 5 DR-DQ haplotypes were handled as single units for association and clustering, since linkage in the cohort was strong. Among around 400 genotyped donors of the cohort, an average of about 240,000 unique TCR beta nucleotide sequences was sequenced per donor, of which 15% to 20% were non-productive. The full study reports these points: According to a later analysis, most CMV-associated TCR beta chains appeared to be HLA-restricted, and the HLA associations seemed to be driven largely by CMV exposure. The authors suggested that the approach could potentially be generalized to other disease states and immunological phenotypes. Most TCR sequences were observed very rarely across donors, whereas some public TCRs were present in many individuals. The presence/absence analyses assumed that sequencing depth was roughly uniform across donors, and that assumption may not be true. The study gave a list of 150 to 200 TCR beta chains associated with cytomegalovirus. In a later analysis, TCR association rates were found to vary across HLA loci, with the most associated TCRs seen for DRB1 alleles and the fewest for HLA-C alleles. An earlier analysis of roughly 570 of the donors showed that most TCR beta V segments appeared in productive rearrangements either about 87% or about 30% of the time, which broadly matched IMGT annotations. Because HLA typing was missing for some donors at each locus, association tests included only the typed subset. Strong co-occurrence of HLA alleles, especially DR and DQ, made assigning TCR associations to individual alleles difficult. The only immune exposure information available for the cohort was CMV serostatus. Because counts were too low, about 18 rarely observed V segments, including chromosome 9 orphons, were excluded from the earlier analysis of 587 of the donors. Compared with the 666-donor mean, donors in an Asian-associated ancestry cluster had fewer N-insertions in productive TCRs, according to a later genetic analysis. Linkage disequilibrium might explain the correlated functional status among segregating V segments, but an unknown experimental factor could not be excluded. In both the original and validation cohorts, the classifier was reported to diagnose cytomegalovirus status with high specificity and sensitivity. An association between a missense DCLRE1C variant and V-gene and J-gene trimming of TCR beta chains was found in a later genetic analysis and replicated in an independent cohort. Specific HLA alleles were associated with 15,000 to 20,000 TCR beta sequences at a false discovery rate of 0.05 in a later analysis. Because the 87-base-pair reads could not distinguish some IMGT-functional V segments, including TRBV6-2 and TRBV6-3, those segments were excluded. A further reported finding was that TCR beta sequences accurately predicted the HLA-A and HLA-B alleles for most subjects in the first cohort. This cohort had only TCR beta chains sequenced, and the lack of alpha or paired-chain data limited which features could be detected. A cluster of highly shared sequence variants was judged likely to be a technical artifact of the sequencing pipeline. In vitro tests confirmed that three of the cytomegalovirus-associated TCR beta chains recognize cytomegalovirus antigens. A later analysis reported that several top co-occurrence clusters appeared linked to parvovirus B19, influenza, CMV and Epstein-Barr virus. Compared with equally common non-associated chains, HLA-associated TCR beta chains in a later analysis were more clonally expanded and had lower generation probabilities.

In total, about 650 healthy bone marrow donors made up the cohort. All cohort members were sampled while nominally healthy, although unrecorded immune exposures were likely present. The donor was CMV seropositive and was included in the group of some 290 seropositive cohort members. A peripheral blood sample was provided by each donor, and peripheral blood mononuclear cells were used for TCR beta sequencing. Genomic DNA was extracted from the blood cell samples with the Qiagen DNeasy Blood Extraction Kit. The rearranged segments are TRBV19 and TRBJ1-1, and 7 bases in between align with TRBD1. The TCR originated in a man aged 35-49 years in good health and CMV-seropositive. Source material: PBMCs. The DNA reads TGTGCCAGTAGTATCCCGGGCAGGGGGACTGAAGCTTTCTTT. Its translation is CASSIPGRGTEAFF.